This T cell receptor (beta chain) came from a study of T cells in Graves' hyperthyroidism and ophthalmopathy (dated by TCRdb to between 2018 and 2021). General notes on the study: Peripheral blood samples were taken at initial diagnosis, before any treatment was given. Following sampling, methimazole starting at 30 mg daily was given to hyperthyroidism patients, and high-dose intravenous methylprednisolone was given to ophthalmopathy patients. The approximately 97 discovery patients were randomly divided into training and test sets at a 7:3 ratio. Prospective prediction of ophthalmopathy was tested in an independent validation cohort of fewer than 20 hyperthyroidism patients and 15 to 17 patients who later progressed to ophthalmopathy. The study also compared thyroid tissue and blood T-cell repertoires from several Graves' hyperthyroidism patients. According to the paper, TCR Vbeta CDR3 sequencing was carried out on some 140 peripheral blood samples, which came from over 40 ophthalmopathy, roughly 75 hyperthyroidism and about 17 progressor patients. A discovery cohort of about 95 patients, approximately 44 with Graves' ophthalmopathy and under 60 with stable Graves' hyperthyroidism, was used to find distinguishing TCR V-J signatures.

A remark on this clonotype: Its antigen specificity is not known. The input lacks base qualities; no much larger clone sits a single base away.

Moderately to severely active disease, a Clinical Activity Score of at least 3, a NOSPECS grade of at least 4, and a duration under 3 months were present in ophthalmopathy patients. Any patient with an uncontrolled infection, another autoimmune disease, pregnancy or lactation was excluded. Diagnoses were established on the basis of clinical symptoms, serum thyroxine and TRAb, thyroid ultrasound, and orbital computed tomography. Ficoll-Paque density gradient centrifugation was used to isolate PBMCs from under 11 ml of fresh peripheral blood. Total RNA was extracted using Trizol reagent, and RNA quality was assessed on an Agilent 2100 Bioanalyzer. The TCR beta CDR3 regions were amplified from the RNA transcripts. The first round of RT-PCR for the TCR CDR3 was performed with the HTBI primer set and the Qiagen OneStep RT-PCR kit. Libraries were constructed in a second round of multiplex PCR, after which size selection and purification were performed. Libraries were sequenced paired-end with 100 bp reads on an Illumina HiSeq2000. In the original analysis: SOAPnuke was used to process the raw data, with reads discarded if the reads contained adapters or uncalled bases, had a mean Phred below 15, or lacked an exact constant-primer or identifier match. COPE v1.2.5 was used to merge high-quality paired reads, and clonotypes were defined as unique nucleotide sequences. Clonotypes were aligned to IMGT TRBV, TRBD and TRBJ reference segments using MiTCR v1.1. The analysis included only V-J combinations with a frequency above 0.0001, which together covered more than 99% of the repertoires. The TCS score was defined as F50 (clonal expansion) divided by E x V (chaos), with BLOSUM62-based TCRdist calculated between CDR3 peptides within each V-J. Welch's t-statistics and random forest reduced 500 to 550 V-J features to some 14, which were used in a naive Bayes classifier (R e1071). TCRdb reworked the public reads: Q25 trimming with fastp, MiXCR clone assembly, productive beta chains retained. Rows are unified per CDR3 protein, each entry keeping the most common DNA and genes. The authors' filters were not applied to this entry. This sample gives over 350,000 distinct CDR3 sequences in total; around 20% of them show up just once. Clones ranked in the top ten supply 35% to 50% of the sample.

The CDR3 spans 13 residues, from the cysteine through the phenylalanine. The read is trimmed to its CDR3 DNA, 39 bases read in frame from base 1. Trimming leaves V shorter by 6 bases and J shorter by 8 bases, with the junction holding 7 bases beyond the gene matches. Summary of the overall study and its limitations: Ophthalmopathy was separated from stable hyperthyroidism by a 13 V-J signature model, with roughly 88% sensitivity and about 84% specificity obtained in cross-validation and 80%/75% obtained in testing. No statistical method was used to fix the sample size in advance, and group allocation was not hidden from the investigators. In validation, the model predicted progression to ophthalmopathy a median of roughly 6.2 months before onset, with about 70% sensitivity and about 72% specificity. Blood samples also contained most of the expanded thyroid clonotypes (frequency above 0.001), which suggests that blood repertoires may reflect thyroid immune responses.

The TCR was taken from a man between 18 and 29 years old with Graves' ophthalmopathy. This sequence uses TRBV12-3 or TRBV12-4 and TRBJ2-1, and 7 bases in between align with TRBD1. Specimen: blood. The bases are TGTGCCAGCAGAAACTACAGGGGTGATGAGCAGTTCTTC. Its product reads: CASRNYRGDEQFF.